This T cell receptor beta chain was sequenced in a study of blood T cell repertoires in COVID-19. Only in-frame clones appear in the TCRdb table, and some are missing; sequencing was by immunoSEQ multiplex PCR. This sample has about 350,000 clones, with roughly 87% found just once. With 1 base clipped from V and 8 bases from J, the junction kept 4 bases outside the gene matches. This CDR3 spans 14 amino acids. Germline lookup yields CDR1 KGHSH and CDR2 LQKENI. The rearrangement uses TRBV18 and TRBJ1-4, with 7 bases identical to TRBD1. This sequence originates from a woman in her 30s who had recovered from COVID-19. The source material was PBMCs or T cells enriched from blood (not recorded which). The CDR3 here is CASSPQGAEEKLFF. The CDR3 DNA reads as TGTGCCAGCTCACCACAGGGGGCAGAGGAAAAACTGTTTTTT.